This passage covers 10 T cell receptor beta chains from one sample sequenced in a study of control samples from healthy donors and cancer patients (dated by TCRdb to the early 2020s). The receptor library was made with the immunoSEQ multiplex PCR assay. In TCRdb, the immuneACCESS table is reduced to in-frame sequences with V and J assigned. These tables do not hold every clone; where another copy was compared, an unresolved V gene accounts for under half, and the others remain unexplained. Recorded for this sample are about 83,000 clones; 91% of them occurred a single time. The ten largest make up 15% to 19% of the sample. The sequenced material came from blood. The source of these receptors is a man aged 25-40 years in good health.

This rearrangement joins TRBV4-1 to TRBJ1-4, with 8 bases fitting TRBD1. The CDR3 is 17 residues long. V trimming: 8 bases; J trimming: 6 bases; junction bases outside the gene matches: 17. Germline CDR1 reads MGHRA; CDR2 reads YSYEKL. Here the CDR3 DNA reads TGCGCCAGCGCCATCCAGGGGGCGAGTCTAGGAGATGAAAAACTGTTTTTT. It specifies CASAIQGASLGDEKLFF.

The genes are TRBV30 and TRBJ1-6; tentatively, D is TRBD1 (5 bases). Per the germline V gene, CDR1 is GTSNPN and CDR2 is SVGIG (reference sequence). The CDR3 loop spans 13 amino acids. V shed 6 bases and J shed 7 bases, with 13 bases lying between them. The CDR3 nucleotides are TGTGCCTGTCAGGGTAACAGGAATTCACCCCTCCACTTT. Encoded protein: CACQGNRNSPLHF.

The V call is TRBV18, the J call TRBJ2-7; D is unclear. Trimming left V 1 base short and J 2 bases short, with 9 bases between. The CDR3 loop spans 14 amino acids. Germline V gene data show CDR1 as KGHSH and CDR2 as LQKENI. Written as DNA, the CDR3 is TGTGCCAGCTCACCACAACAAGAAACCTACGAGCAGTACTTC. Its translation: CASSPQQETYEQYF. Looking up the rest from reference TRBV18 and TRBJ2-7 gives the full variable domain: NAGVMQNPRHLVRRRGQEARLRCSPMKGHSHVYWYRQLPEEGLKFMVYLQKENIIDESGMPKERFSAEFPKEGPSILRIQQVVRGDSAAYFCASSPQQETYEQYFGPGTRLTVT.

The chain couples TRBV10-3 to TRBJ1-5; D remains unclear. This CDR3 has 14 residues. CDR1 is ENHRY, CDR2 SYGVKD, per germline. The ends were cut back, 6 bases at V and 0 bases at J, with 9 bases in the middle. In DNA form, the CDR3 reads TGTGCCATCAGCGCGGACGGTAGCAATCAGCCCCAGCATTTT. Translating it yields CAISADGSNQPQHF.

The chain couples TRBV12-5 to TRBJ1-3; tentatively, D is TRBD1 (5 bases). Trimming removed 11 bases from V and 0 bases from J, with 23 bases in between. The CDR3 covers 17 residues. Germline CDR1 and CDR2: LGHNT and FRNRAP. CDR3 loop: CAGSGSAPTYSGNTIYF. The CDR3 DNA reads TGTGCTGGATCAGGGAGCGCCCCGACTTACTCTGGAAACACCATATATTTT. Drawing the rest from reference TRBV12-5 and TRBJ1-3, the complete variable domain is DARVTQTPRHKVTEMGQEVTMRCQPILGHNTVFWYRQTMMQGLELLAYFRNRAPLDDSGMPKDRFSAEMPDATLATLKIQPSEPRDSAVYFCAGSGSAPTYSGNTIYFGEGSWLTVV.

The rearrangement joins TRBV20-1 to TRBJ2-4, with 9 positions matching TRBD1. The CDR3 sequence is 17 residues long. The trim removed 3 bases at V and 2 bases at J, leaving 11 bases unmatched. Germline CDR1 is DFQATT and CDR2 is SNEGSKA (reference sequence). The CDR3 sequence is CSASVLTGTGPKNIQYF. The DNA for the CDR3 is TGCAGTGCTAGTGTCCTTACCGGGACAGGGCCCAAAAACATTCAGTACTTC.

This clone appeared once. The V gene is TRBV27, the J gene TRBJ2-7, with D tentatively TRBD1 (5 bases). CDR1 is MNHEY, CDR2 SMNVEV, per germline (reference sequence). This CDR3 is built from 13 residues. Between the trimmed V and J ends, which lost 4 bases and 2 bases, there was a span of 9 bases. The CDR3 nucleotides are TGTGCCAGCAGTTCGACAGTGGCCTACGAGCAGTACTTC. Translating it yields CASSSTVAYEQYF.

This clone showed up just once. V usage is TRBV4-1 and J usage is TRBJ2-1; perhaps TRBD2 as D (6 bases). Looked up from germline, CDR1 is MGHRA and CDR2 is YSYEKL. This CDR3 is built from 15 residues. With 5 bases removed from V and 4 bases from J, the gap between germline ends came to 15 bases. For the CDR3, the DNA is TGCGCCAGCAGCGCACCGGGACTGGATTACAATGAGCAGTTCTTC. This codes for CASSAPGLDYNEQFF.

This chain uses TRBV28 with TRBJ2-7, with 7 bases matching TRBD1. Germline CDR1 reads MDHEN; CDR2 reads SYDVKM. V lost 8 bases to trimming and J lost 3 bases; unmatched junction nucleotides: 7. The CDR3 totals 13 residues. Here the CDR3 DNA reads TGTGCCAGCGGCTTGACAGGGAACTACGAGCAGTACTTC. Protein: CASGLTGNYEQYF.

The V gene is TRBV3-1 (or the pseudogene TRBV3-2), the J gene TRBJ2-1, with D maybe TRBD1 (7 bases). The germline CDR1 and CDR2 sequences are LGHDT and YNNKEL (reference sequence). This CDR3 comprises 18 residues. Trimming removed 4 bases at V and 6 bases at J, with 25 bases between. The CDR3 spells CASSLVFLAPGGSNEQFF. DNA of the CDR3: TGTGCCAGCAGCCTAGTTTTTCTAGCGCCAGGGGGGAGCAATGAGCAGTTCTTC.